This T cell receptor beta chain came from a study of cytomegalovirus exposure and HLA in healthy donors. This CDR3 is built from 13 residues. Looked up from germline, CDR1 is SGHDT and CDR2 is YYEEEE. V was shortened by 4 bases and J by 4 bases, with 9 bases between the two germline ends. Researchers ran the PCR with 60 Vbeta and 13 Jbeta primers. The repertoire was sequenced with immunoSEQ multiplex PCR; TCRdb's copy has only in-frame clones and lacks some. Among roughly 71,000 clones listed, approximately 70% were seen once. This chain uses TRBV5-6 with TRBJ1-5; perhaps TRBD1 as D (6 bases). The sequencing sample was made of PBMCs. The sequence came from a man aged 35-49 years in good health and CMV-seropositive. The CDR3 DNA reads as TGTGCCAGCAGCGGACAGCCTAATCAGCCCCAGCATTTT. This gives the protein CASSGQPNQPQHF.